Included here is one T cell receptor beta chain sequence, with context. The repertoire was sequenced with immunoSEQ multiplex PCR; TCRdb's copy has only in-frame clones and lacks some. The table has a few hundred thousand clones, roughly 91% seen once; the top ten hold about 0.57%. The study assigned cohorts using participant-reported clinical history. Germline trimming cut 2 bases from V and 4 bases from J; bases unmatched to any gene: 3. CDR3 length: 15 residues. The germline gives CDR1 GTSNPN, CDR2 SVGIG (reference sequence). The data originate from a study of blood T cell repertoires in COVID-19. What was sequenced was PBMCs or T cells enriched from blood (not recorded which). The rearrangement links TRBV30 to TRBJ2-3, with 13 bases lining up with TRBD2. The TCR was taken from a man younger than 35 who had recovered from COVID-19. The CDR3 protein is CAWSRLAGGSDTQYF. CDR3 bases: TGTGCCTGGAGTAGACTAGCGGGAGGATCAGATACGCAGTATTTT.